The present entry profiles one T cell receptor beta chain with its context. Antigen unknown. This sample was taken from a study of neoadjuvant nivolumab and ipilimumab in lung cancer. General study results and limits: TCR clonality did not significantly correlate with pathologic tumor regression. TCR richness and clonality were higher in tumors than adjacent uninvolved lung. Pretherapy blood TCR richness correlated positively with resected tumor richness.

Sequencing was performed with immunoSEQ multiplex PCR; in TCRdb, only in-frame clones are kept and a portion is missing. Counted here are 15,000 to 20,000 clones, under 85% occurring once; the ten biggest clones make up about 8.8%. This TCR was recovered from an adult with non-small cell lung cancer. This material consisted of tumor tissue, taken after neoadjuvant nivolumab, alone or with ipilimumab, at or shortly before surgery.

The CDR3 coding sequence is TGTGCCACAGGGCGGGACGGCTCCTACGAGCAGTACTTC. Protein sequence: CATGRDGSYEQYF. This rearrangement joins TRBV6-1 to TRBJ2-7; D perhaps matches TRBD2 (6 bases). CDR1 MNHNS and CDR2 SASEGT come from the germline V gene. The CDR3 runs 13 residues. Deletions cut 10 bases from V and 0 bases from J, with 13 bases between.